This T cell receptor beta chain was captured in a study of cytomegalovirus exposure and HLA in healthy donors. Across the whole study: Earlier, roughly 120 million unique TCR beta sequences were recovered from some 200 million T cells by an analysis. The Caucasian-associated ancestry cluster contained 65% to 85% of the approximately 430 genotyped donors.

Germline V gene sequence: CDR1 SGHRS, CDR2 YFSETQ. V was pared by 4 bases and J by 8 bases, with 17 bases of the junction left unmatched. CDR3 length equals 17 residues. Amplification used 60 Vbeta primers and 13 Jbeta primers. Sequenced by immunoSEQ multiplex PCR; TCRdb stores in-frame clones only, minus some. The data hold approximately 130,000 clones, with roughly four fifths observed a single time. The chain carries TRBV5-1 and TRBJ2-1; 8 bases agree with TRBD2. The sample consisted of PBMCs. The sequence derives from a man between 18 and 29 years old in good health and CMV-seronegative. The CDR3 nucleotides are TGCGCCAGCAGCCCGCCTCGATCAGGACTAGCAGACGATGAGCAGTTCTTC. Translation gives CASSPPRSGLADDEQFF.